These 9 T cell receptor beta chains were all obtained from the same sample, sequenced in a study of OX40 agonist ivuxolimab in advanced cancers. Receptors were amplified or captured by the immunoSEQ multiplex PCR assay. TCRdb stores this immuneACCESS table with in-frame sequences only. Part of the clones is absent; in the studies checked, under half of the shortfall reflects unresolved V genes, and no reason is known for the rest. For this sample the table gives tens of thousands of clones, of which approximately 80% were detected only once. The top ten clonotypes cover 1.9% of the sample. The sample here was CD4+ or CD8+ T cells sorted from blood, taken in a trial of the OX40 agonist ivuxolimab. The receptors shown here come from an adult with an advanced solid tumor such as melanoma, head and neck, liver or kidney cancer.

The chain couples TRBV7-2 to TRBJ2-1, with 9 bases identical to TRBD2. CDR1 is SGHTA and CDR2 is FQGNSA in the germline V gene. The CDR3 is 13 residues long. With V trimmed by 7 bases and J by 9 bases, 7 bases remained unmatched. The CDR3 sequence: CASISGRYSEQFF. Written as DNA, the CDR3 is TGTGCCAGCATAAGCGGGAGGTATAGTGAGCAGTTCTTC.

V is TRBV5-6 and J is TRBJ1-5; 9 bases fit TRBD1. The germline V gene encodes CDR1 SGHDT and CDR2 YYEEEE. Trimming removed 4 bases from V and 4 bases from J; junction bases left unmatched: 6. The CDR3 sequence is 15 residues long. The CDR3 region is CASSQGQGWNQPQHF. CDR3 coding DNA: TGTGCCAGCAGCCAAGGACAGGGGTGGAATCAGCCCCAGCATTTT.

The chain links TRBV10-3 to TRBJ2-1; D uncertain. CDR1 ENHRY and CDR2 SYGVKD come from the germline V gene. V shed 10 bases and J shed 7 bases, with 20 bases lying between them. This CDR3 comprises 14 residues. The CDR3 sequence: CATLNRNYGNEQFF. The DNA for the CDR3 is TGTGCCACCCTCAACCGTAATTATGGAAATGAGCAGTTCTTC.

A few counts support this clone. The chain joins TRBV7-9 to TRBJ2-3; TRBD1 is a possible D gene (5 bases). Between the trimmed V and J ends, which lost 4 bases and 7 bases, there was a span of 27 bases. CDR3 length equals 18 residues. Germline-derived CDR1 and CDR2 are SEHNR and FQNEAQ (reference sequence). CDR3 in amino acids: CASSYPRQGGMGVNTQYF. In nucleotides, the CDR3 is TGTGCCAGCAGCTACCCCCGCCAGGGTGGGATGGGTGTGAATACGCAGTATTTT. The variable domain in full, with the rest retrieved from reference TRBV7-9 and TRBJ2-3, is DTGVSQNPRHKITKRGQNVTFRCDPISEHNRLYWYRQTLGQGPEFLTYFQNEAQLEKSRLLSDRFSAERPKGSFSTLEIQRTEQGDSAMYLCASSYPRQGGMGVNTQYFGPGTRLTVL.

The rearrangement uses TRBV19 and TRBJ2-1, with D unclear. The CDR3 is 10 amino acids. Germline V lookup: CDR1 LNHDA, CDR2 SQIVND (reference sequence). The germline V and J ends were trimmed by 4 bases and 7 bases, with 2 bases remaining between them. CDR3 nucleotide sequence: TGTGCCAGTAGTAGGAATGAGCAGTTCTTC. The encoded protein is CASSRNEQFF.

J is TRBJ2-7 and V is TRBV5-1; D is perhaps TRBD2 (5 bases). Germline CDR1 reads SGHRS; CDR2 reads YFSETQ. Trimming took 1 base from V and 4 from J, leaving 12 bases between them. The CDR3 length is 14 residues. CDR3 amino acids: CASSLNGGLYEQYF. CDR3 bases: TGCGCCAGCAGCTTGAATGGAGGATTATACGAGCAGTACTTC.

The chain joins TRBV4-3 to TRBJ2-7; D uncertain. V lost 0 bases and J 4 bases, leaving 13 bases between the germline ends. The CDR3 spans 15 residues. CDR1 is LGHNA and CDR2 is YSLEER in the germline V gene. The CDR3 reads CASSQDRNYRYEQYF. The CDR3 DNA follows: TGCGCCAGCAGCCAAGATCGAAACTACCGTTACGAGCAGTACTTC.

The V and J genes are TRBV7-9 and TRBJ2-4, with a weak D call TRBD1 (6 bases). This CDR3 is 13 amino acids long. CDR1 is SEHNR and CDR2 is FQNEAQ in the germline V gene (reference sequence). Trimming left V 3 bases short and J 9 bases short, with 12 bases between. The CDR3, as DNA: TGTGCCAGCAGCTTTAAGGGGGATGCCATTCAGTACTTC. This translates into CASSFKGDAIQYF.

The chain combines TRBV19 with TRBJ2-3; TRBD2 aligns across 14 bases. CDR3 size: 18 residues. The ends lost 10 bases at V and 1 base at J; junction bases unmatched: 13. Germline V gives CDR1 LNHDA, CDR2 SQIVND (reference sequence). The CDR3 bases are TGTGCCACCTCGGGACTAGCGGGAGCGCGGTTGGGCACAGATACGCAGTATTTT. Amino acid sequence: CATSGLAGARLGTDTQYF.